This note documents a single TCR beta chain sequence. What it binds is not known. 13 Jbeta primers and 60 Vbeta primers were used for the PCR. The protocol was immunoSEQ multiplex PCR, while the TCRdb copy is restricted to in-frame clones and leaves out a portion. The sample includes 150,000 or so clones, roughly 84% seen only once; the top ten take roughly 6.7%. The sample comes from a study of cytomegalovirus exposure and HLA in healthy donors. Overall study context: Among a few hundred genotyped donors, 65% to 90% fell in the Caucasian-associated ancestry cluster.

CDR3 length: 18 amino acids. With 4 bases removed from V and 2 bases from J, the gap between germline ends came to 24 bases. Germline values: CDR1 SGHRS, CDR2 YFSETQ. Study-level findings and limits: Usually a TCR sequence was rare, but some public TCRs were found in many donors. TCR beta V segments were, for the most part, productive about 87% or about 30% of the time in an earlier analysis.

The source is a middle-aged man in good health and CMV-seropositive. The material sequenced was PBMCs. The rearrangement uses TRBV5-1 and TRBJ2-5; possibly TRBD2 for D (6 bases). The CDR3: CASSPGGMARNPQETQYF. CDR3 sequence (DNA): TGCGCCAGCAGCCCGGGCGGGATGGCAAGGAATCCACAAGAGACCCAGTACTTC.